This TCR beta chain emerged from a study of tumor and adjacent non-tumor tissue in lung cancer. Study-wide background: The cohort had around twelve adenocarcinoma, a couple of squamous cell and 1 small cell patients.

Overall study results and limits: Top 100 clones took a larger repertoire share in normal lung. Patients with more diverse tumor TCRs had worse survival.

A modified ARM-PCR protocol with three rounds of nested PCR amplified TCRbeta. TCRdb redid the calling of the multiplex PCR reads with MiXCR, one entry per CDR3 protein. The sample lists over 110,000 distinct CDR3 sequences, around 61% occurring once. This clonotype is a singleton in its sample. The antigen is undetermined. One end of the junction is discordant with germline, which a read error may explain. This sample's RNA came from whole unsorted tissue. The sample consisted of lung tumor tissue. This sequence was found in a man aged 60 to 75 with small cell lung cancer.

The CDR3 loop reads CASSCSHSGLSYNEQLF. The CDR3 DNA sequence: TGTGCCAGCAGTTGCTCGCATAGCGGGCTTTCCTACAACGAGCAGCTCTTC. The chain is built from TRBV6-5 and TRBJ2-1; TRBD2 matches at 7 bases. Germline V lookup: CDR1 MNHEY, CDR2 SVGAGI. The CDR3 loop spans 17 amino acids.